The 14 T cell receptor beta chains below all came from one sample that was sequenced in a study of blood T cell repertoires in COVID-19. Libraries were prepared by immunoSEQ multiplex PCR; TCRdb keeps only in-frame clonotypes and omits some of them. The sample contains some 300,000 clones, roughly 88% of which appear only once. The sequenced material came from peripheral blood. The origin of the receptors is a woman aged 25 to 39 who had recovered from COVID-19.

This clone showed up just a few times. The V gene is TRBV7-3, the J gene TRBJ2-1; 12 nucleotides match TRBD2. This CDR3 comprises 15 residues. Germline V lookup: CDR1 SGHTA, CDR2 FQGTGA. The trim removed 5 bases at V and 6 bases at J, leaving 5 bases unmatched. The chain's CDR3 is CASSDGLAGLNEQFF. The CDR3 nucleotides are TGTGCCAGCAGCGACGGACTAGCGGGACTCAATGAGCAGTTCTTC.

A single count supports this clone. This chain links TRBV7-9 with TRBJ2-3; D may be TRBD1 (5 bases). Between the trimmed V and J ends, which lost 6 bases and 0 bases, there was a span of 19 bases. Looked up from germline, CDR1 is SEHNR and CDR2 is FQNEAQ (reference sequence). The CDR3 has 17 amino acids. CDR3 sequence: CASSTFETAFSTDTQYF. The DNA of the CDR3 is TGTGCCAGCAGTACTTTTGAGACAGCGTTTAGCACAGATACGCAGTATTTT.

CDR3 coding DNA: TGCAGCATGGGGGACATGGGCGAGCAGTACTTC. Amino acids: CSMGDMGEQYF. The chain has TRBV29-1 and TRBJ2-7, with a weak D call TRBD1 (6 bases). The CDR3 loop spans 11 amino acids. Trimming removed 8 bases at V and 6 bases at J, with 14 bases between. The germline V gene encodes CDR1 SQVTM and CDR2 ANQGSEA.

J is TRBJ1-5 and V is TRBV5-1, with D possibly matching TRBD1 (5 bases). V was clipped by 4 bases and J by 5 bases, with 10 bases between them. The germline V gene has CDR1 SGHRS and CDR2 YFSETQ. The CDR3 has 13 residues. The DNA for the CDR3 is TGCGCCAGCAGCACGGGGACTGATCAGCCCCAGCATTTT. It codes for CASSTGTDQPQHF.

The rearrangement links TRBV4-3 to TRBJ2-2; the match to TRBD1 covers 8 bases. V dropped 4 bases and J dropped 3; count of bases not matched to a gene: 10. The CDR3 runs to 17 residues. Germline CDR1 LGHNA, CDR2 YSLEER. The CDR3 reads CASSRGGQGPYTGELFF. The CDR3 bases are TGCGCCAGCAGCCGGGGAGGACAGGGACCATACACCGGGGAGCTGTTTTTT.

The chain uses TRBV6-5 and TRBJ1-1; 9 bases align to TRBD1. The germline CDR1 and CDR2 sequences are MNHEY and SVGAGI. Germline trimming cut 5 bases from V and 6 bases from J; bases unmatched to any gene: 7. The CDR3 contains 14 residues. CDR3 in amino acids: CASSLDRGYAEAFF. In DNA form, the CDR3 reads TGTGCCAGCAGTCTGGACAGGGGATATGCTGAAGCTTTCTTT.

V gene TRBV28 combines with J gene TRBJ2-5; TRBD1 matches at 7 bases. V shed 11 bases, J shed 3 bases, and the junction held 18 bases outside the gene matches. Germline CDR1 reads MDHEN; CDR2 reads SYDVKM. This CDR3 has 16 residues. This CDR3 is CAARPGTGAGEETQYF. The CDR3 DNA is TGTGCCGCGAGGCCGGGAACAGGGGCCGGAGAAGAGACCCAGTACTTC.

The chain employs TRBV27 and TRBJ2-5, with a possible D match to TRBD2 (5 bases). Trimming took off 6 bases at V and 7 bases at J, with 15 bases between the two ends. The CDR3 length is 13 residues. In germline, CDR1 is MNHEY, CDR2 SMNVEV (reference sequence). The CDR3 region has the DNA TGTGCCAGCAGGAACACCCGAGGGTGGACCCAGTACTTC. Amino acids: CASRNTRGWTQYF.

The chain employs TRBV29-1 and TRBJ2-3; the match to TRBD1 covers 12 bases. The CDR3 has 18 amino acids. The germline CDR1 and CDR2 sequences are SQVTM and ANQGSEA. Losses at the gene ends were 3 bases for V and 5 bases for J; bases not matched to a gene: 15. CDR3: CSVEGLPGTGGAGDTQYF. CDR3 DNA: TGCAGCGTTGAGGGGTTGCCCGGGACAGGGGGCGCAGGAGATACGCAGTATTTT.

The chain combines TRBV5-1 with TRBJ2-6; 12 bases line up with TRBD1. V was pared by 4 bases and J by 3 bases, with 5 bases of the junction left unmatched. This CDR3 comprises 17 residues. Germline CDR1 and CDR2: SGHRS and YFSETQ. The CDR3 protein is CASSPGQGADGANVLTF. DNA for the CDR3: TGCGCCAGCAGCCCGGGACAGGGGGCAGATGGGGCCAACGTCCTGACTTTC.

The V and J genes are TRBV18 and TRBJ1-3, with D tentatively TRBD1 (5 bases). The CDR3 has 17 amino acids. Trimming shortened V by 1 base and J by 2 bases, and 15 bases separated the two germline ends. Germline V CDR1 and CDR2: KGHSH, LQKENI. The CDR3 sequence is CASSPLATGGAGNTIYF. Written as DNA, the CDR3 is TGTGCCAGCTCACCACTGGCTACGGGGGGAGCTGGAAACACCATATATTTT.

The chain links TRBV7-3 to TRBJ2-2, with D possibly TRBD1 on 5 matching bases. V lost 4 bases and J 11 bases, leaving 14 bases between the germline ends. The CDR3 is made up of 13 amino acids. Germline values: CDR1 SGHTA, CDR2 FQGTGA. The CDR3 DNA follows: TGTGCCAGCAGCTCCTACCAGGGTGTTGAGCTGTTTTTT. This encodes CASSSYQGVELFF. Full variable domain (missing parts from reference TRBV7-3 and TRBJ2-2): GAGVSQTPSNKVTEKGKYVELRCDPISGHTALYWYRQSLGQGPEFLIYFQGTGAADDSGLPNDRFFAVRPEGSVSTLKIQRTERGDSAVYLCASSSYQGVELFFGEGSRLTVL.

The rearrangement joins TRBV27 to TRBJ2-2, with a weak D call TRBD2 (5 bases). The germline V gene has CDR1 MNHEY and CDR2 SMNVEV (reference sequence). V gave up 6 bases and J gave up 7 bases, with 12 bases separating them. The CDR3 totals 13 residues. The CDR3 sequence is CASSDPGGGELFF. The CDR3 nucleotides are TGTGCCAGCAGCGATCCCGGAGGCGGGGAGCTGTTTTTT.

The V and J genes are TRBV9 and TRBJ1-4; 9 nucleotides agree with TRBD1. The ends lost 4 bases at V and 3 bases at J; junction bases unmatched: 4. The CDR3 contains 15 residues. Germline lookup yields CDR1 SGDLS and CDR2 YYNGEE. The CDR3 loop reads CASSLRTGANEKLFF. The CDR3 coding sequence is TGTGCCAGCAGCTTGAGGACAGGGGCTAATGAAAAACTGTTTTTT.